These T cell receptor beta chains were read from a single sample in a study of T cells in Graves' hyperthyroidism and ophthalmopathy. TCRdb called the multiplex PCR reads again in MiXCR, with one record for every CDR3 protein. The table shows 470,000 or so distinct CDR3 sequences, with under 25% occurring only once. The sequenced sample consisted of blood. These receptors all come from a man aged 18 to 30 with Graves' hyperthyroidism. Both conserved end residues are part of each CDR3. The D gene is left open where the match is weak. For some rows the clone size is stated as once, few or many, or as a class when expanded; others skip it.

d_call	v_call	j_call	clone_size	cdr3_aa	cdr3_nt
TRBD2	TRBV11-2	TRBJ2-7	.	CASSFGTSGSSIRYEQYF	TGTGCCAGCAGCTTCGGGACTAGCGGGAGTTCTATACGATACGAGCAGTACTTC
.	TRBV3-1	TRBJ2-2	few	CASSLRDGNTGELFF	TGTGCCAGCAGCCTCCGGGACGGGAACACCGGGGAGCTGTTTTTT
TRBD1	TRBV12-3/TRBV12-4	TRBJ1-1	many	CASSLGTGVVEAFF	TGTGCCAGCAGCCTCGGGACAGGGGTGGTTGAAGCTTTCTTT
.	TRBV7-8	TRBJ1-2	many	CASSQGRLANYGYTF	TGTGCCAGCAGCCAGGGACGCTTAGCTAACTATGGCTACACCTTC
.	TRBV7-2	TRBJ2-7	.	CASSLVGGVPYEQYF	TGTGCCAGCAGCTTAGTAGGCGGGGTACCCTACGAGCAGTACTTC
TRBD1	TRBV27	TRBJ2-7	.	CASSLAGLSGTGKVEQYF	TGTGCCAGCAGTTTAGCCGGGCTCTCCGGGACAGGGAAGGTTGAGCAGTACTTC
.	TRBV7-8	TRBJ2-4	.	CASSSPGSLAKNIQYF	TGTGCCAGCAGCTCACCAGGGTCCTTAGCCAAAAACATTCAGTACTTC
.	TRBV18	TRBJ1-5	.	CASSPLQGNQPQHF	TGTGCCAGCTCACCACTCCAAGGGAATCAGCCCCAGCATTTT
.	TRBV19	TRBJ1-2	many	CASSMKEAGYTF	TGTGCCAGTAGTATGAAGGAGGCTGGCTACACCTTC
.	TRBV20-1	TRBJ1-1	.	CSAPGRLVTEAFF	TGCAGTGCCCCAGGGCGCTTAGTCACTGAAGCTTTCTTT
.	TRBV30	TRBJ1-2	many	CAWRMNYGYTF	TGTGCCTGGAGAATGAACTATGGCTACACCTTC
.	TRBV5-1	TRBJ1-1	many	CASSLVPPNTEAFF	TGCGCCAGCAGCTTGGTGCCTCCGAACACTGAAGCTTTCTTT
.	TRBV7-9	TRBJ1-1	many	CASSTDGYTEAFF	TGTGCCAGCAGCACTGATGGATACACTGAAGCTTTCTTT
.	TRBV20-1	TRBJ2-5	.	CSARVIEAETQYF	TGCAGTGCTAGAGTGATAGAGGCGGAGACCCAGTACTTC
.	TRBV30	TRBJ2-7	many	CAWSKDPPYEQYF	TGTGCCTGGAGTAAGGATCCCCCCTACGAGCAGTACTTC
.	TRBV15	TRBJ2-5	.	CATSIRAGRGLEAQYF	TGTGCCACCAGCATCAGAGCGGGCAGGGGATTGGAGGCCCAGTACTTC
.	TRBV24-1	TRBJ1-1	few	CATSGREAFF	TGTGCCACCAGTGGGAGGGAAGCTTTCTTT
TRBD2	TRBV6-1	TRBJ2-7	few	CASSFGLADSYEQYF	TGTGCCAGCAGCTTCGGACTAGCGGACTCCTACGAGCAGTACTTC
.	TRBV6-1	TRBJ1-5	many	CASRNRRGNQPQHF	TGTGCCAGCAGGAACCGGAGGGGCAATCAGCCCCAGCATTTT
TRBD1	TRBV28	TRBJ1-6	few	CASSPAGQGPSLSPLHF	TGTGCCAGCAGTCCGGCGGGACAGGGGCCTTCCCTTTCACCCCTCCACTTT
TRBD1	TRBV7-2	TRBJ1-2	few	CASSLPQGDGYTF	TGTGCCAGCAGCTTACCTCAGGGGGACGGCTACACCTTC
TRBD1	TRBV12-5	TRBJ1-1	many	CASGLARTGGPMPFF	TGCGCTAGTGGTTTGGCAAGGACAGGGGGCCCTATGCCTTTCTTT
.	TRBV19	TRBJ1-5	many	CATIPTGYSNQPQHF	TGTGCCACTATACCGACAGGTTATAGCAATCAGCCCCAGCATTTT
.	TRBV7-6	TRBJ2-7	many	CASSLGHGTSYEQYF	TGTGCCAGCAGCTTAGGGCATGGGACATCCTACGAGCAGTACTTC
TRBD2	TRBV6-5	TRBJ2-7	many	CASSSPRTSKPEQYF	TGTGCCAGCAGCTCTCCTCGGACTAGTAAACCCGAACAGTACTTC
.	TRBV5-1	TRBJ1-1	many	CASSLVGINTEAFF	TGCGCCAGCAGCTTGGTAGGGATCAACACTGAAGCTTTCTTT
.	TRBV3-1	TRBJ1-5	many	CASSRDAYQPQHF	TGTGCCAGCAGCCGGGACGCATATCAGCCCCAGCATTTT
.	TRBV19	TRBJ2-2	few	CASEGGLGAGELFF	TGTGCTAGTGAGGGGGGGTTGGGCGCCGGGGAGCTGTTTTTT
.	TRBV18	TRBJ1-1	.	CASSPVGRGVNTEAFF	TGTGCCAGCTCACCAGTGGGGAGAGGGGTGAACACTGAAGCTTTCTTT
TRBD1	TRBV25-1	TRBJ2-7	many	CASSDTQGAAYEQYF	TGTGCCAGCAGTGATACCCAGGGGGCAGCGTACGAGCAGTACTTC
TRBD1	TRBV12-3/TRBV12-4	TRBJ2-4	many	CASGLWDSINIQYF	TGTGCCAGCGGATTATGGGACAGCATAAACATTCAGTACTTC
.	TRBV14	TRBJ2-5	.	CASSQNQAGQETQYF	TGTGCCAGCAGCCAAAATCAAGCAGGGCAAGAGACCCAGTACTTC
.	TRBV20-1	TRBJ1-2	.	CSARRALGYTF	TGCAGTGCTAGAAGGGCACTTGGCTACACCTTC
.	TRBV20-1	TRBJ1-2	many	CGVGGYGYTF	TGCGGTGTAGGGGGGTATGGCTACACCTTC
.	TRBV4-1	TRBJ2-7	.	CASSGQSFYEQYF	TGCGCCAGCAGTGGACAGTCTTTCTACGAGCAGTACTTC
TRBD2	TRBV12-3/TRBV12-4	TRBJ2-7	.	CASSSGGRDPPYEQYF	TGTGCCAGCAGTTCGGGCGGGAGGGATCCCCCCTACGAGCAGTACTTC
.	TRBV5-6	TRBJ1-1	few	CASSSAGDLILNTEAFF	TGTGCCAGCAGCTCGGCAGGAGACCTTATATTGAACACTGAAGCTTTCTTT
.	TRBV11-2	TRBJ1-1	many	CASSLDRQLEAFF	TGTGCCAGCAGCTTAGATCGGCAGCTTGAAGCTTTCTTT
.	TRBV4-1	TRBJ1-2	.	CASSQDWTAKNYGYTF	TGCGCCAGCAGTCAGGATTGGACAGCGAAAAACTATGGCTACACCTTC
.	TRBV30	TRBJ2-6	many	CAWGRVGANVLTF	TGTGCCTGGGGCAGGGTTGGGGCCAACGTCCTGACTTTC
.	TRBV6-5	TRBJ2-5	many	CASSYYVGETQYF	TGTGCCAGCAGTTACTACGTTGGGGAGACCCAGTACTTC
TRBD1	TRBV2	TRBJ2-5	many	CASRWDRGLETQYF	TGTGCCAGCCGATGGGACAGGGGGCTAGAGACCCAGTACTTC
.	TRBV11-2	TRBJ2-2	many	CASSLEIDGELFF	TGTGCCAGCAGCTTAGAAATAGACGGGGAGCTGTTTTTT
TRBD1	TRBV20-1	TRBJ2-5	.	CSSGTGGAETQYF	TGCAGTTCCGGGACAGGGGGCGCGGAGACCCAGTACTTC
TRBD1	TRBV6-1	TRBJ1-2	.	CASGGTGYDGYTF	TGTGCCAGCGGGGGGACAGGGTATGATGGCTACACCTTC
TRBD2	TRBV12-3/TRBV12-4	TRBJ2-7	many	CASSVGRGDTYF	TGTGCCAGCTCAGTGGGGCGGGGGGACACCTACTTC
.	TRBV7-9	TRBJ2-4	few	CASSTEAGAKNIQYF	TGTGCCAGCAGCACCGAAGCAGGGGCCAAAAACATTCAGTACTTC
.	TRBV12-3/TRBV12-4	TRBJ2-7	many	CASSYGGASYEQYF	TGTGCCAGCAGTTATGGCGGGGCCTCCTACGAGCAGTACTTC
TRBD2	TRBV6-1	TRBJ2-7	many	CAILPGLHAVEQYF	TGTGCCATCCTCCCGGGACTACATGCCGTCGAGCAGTACTTC
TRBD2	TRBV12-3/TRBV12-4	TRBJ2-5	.	CASSLVAGGPETQYF	TGTGCCAGCAGTTTAGTAGCGGGGGGCCCAGAGACCCAGTACTTC
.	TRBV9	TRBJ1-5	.	CASSVGLRQPQHF	TGTGCCAGCAGCGTAGGGTTGCGGCAGCCCCAGCATTTT
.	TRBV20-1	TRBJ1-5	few	CSASAGSSNQPQHF	TGCAGTGCTAGCGCAGGATCAAGCAATCAGCCCCAGCATTTT
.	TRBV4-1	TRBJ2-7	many	CASSQAGSVYEQYF	TGCGCCAGCAGCCAAGCGGGTTCCGTTTACGAGCAGTACTTC
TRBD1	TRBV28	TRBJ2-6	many	CATTGTGGPNVLTF	TGTGCCACCACAGGGACAGGGGGTCCCAACGTCCTGACTTTC
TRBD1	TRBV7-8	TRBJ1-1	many	CASSLDPTGVRAFF	TGTGCCAGCAGCTTAGACCCTACAGGGGTGAGAGCTTTCTTT
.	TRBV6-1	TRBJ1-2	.	CASSEASQYVGYTF	TGTGCCAGCAGTGAAGCTTCGCAGTATGTGGGCTACACCTTC
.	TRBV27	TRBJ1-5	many	CASSPRGGNQPQHF	TGTGCCAGCAGTCCTCGGGGCGGCAATCAGCCCCAGCATTTT
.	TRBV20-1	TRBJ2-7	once	CSARDSGQAYEQYF	TGCAGTGCTAGAGATAGTGGGCAGGCCTACGAGCAGTACTTC
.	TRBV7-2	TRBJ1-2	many	CASSIDLGYGYTF	TGTGCCAGCAGCATAGACCTCGGCTATGGCTACACCTTC
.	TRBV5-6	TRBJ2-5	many	CASSLWEQETQYF	TGTGCCAGCAGCTTGTGGGAGCAAGAGACCCAGTACTTC